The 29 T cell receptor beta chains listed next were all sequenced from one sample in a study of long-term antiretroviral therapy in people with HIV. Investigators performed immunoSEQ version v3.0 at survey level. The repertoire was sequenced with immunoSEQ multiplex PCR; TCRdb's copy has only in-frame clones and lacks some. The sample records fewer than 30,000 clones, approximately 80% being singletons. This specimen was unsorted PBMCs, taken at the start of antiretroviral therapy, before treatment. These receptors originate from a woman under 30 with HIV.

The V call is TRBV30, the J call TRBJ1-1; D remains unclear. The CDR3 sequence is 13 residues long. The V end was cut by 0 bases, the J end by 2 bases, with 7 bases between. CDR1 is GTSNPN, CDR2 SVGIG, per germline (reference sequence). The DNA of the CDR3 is TGTGCCTGGAGTGTGGGCAGAAACACTGAAGCTTTCTTT. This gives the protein CAWSVGRNTEAFF.

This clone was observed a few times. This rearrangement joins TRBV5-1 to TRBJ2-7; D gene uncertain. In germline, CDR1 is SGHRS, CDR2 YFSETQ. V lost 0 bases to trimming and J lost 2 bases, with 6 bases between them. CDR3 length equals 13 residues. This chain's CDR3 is CASSLAETYEQYF. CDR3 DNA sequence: TGCGCCAGCAGCTTGGCGGAGACCTACGAGCAGTACTTC.

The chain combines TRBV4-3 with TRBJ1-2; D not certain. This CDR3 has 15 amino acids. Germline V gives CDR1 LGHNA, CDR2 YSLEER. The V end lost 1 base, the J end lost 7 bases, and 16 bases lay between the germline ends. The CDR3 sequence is CASSQGERVPGGYTF. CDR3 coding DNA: TGCGCCAGCAGCCAAGGGGAGAGGGTTCCGGGTGGCTACACCTTC.

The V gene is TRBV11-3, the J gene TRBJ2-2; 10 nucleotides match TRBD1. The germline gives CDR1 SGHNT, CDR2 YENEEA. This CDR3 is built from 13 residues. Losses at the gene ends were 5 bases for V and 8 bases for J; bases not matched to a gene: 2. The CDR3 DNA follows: TGTGCCAGCAGCCCGGACAGGGGGGGGGAGCTGTTTTTT. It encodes CASSPDRGGELFF.

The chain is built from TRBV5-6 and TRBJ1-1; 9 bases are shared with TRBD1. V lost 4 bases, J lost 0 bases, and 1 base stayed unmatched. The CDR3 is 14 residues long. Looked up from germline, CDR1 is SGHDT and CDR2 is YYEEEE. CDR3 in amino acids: CASSRTGVNTEAFF. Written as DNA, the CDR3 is TGTGCCAGCAGCAGGACAGGGGTGAACACTGAAGCTTTCTTT.

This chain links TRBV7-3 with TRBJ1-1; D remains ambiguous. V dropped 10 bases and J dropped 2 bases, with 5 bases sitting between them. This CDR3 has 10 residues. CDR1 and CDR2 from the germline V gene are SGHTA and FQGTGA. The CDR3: CANGNTEAFF. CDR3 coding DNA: TGTGCCAACGGTAACACTGAAGCTTTCTTT.

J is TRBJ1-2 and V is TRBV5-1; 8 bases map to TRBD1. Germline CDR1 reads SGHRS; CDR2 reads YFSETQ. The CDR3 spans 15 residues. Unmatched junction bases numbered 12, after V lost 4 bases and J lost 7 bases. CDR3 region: CASSAIATGALGYTF. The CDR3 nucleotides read TGCGCCAGCAGCGCGATTGCGACAGGGGCACTTGGCTACACCTTC.

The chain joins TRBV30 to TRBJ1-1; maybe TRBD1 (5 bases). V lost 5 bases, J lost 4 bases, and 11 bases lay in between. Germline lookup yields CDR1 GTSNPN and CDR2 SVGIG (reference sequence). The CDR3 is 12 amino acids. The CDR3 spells CAWAAGTTEAFF. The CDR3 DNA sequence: TGTGCCTGGGCCGCGGGGACCACTGAAGCTTTCTTT. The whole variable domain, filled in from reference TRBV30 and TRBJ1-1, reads SQTIHQWPATLVQPVGSPLSLECTVEGTSNPNLYWYRQAAGRGLQLLFYSVGIGQISSEVPQNLSASRPQDRQFILSSKKLLLSDSGFYLCAWAAGTTEAFFGQGTRLTVV.

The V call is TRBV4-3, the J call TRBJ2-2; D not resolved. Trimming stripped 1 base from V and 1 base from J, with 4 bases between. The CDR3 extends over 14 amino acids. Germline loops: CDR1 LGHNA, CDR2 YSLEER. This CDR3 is CASSQVENTGELFF. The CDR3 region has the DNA TGCGCCAGCAGCCAAGTTGAGAACACCGGGGAGCTGTTTTTT.

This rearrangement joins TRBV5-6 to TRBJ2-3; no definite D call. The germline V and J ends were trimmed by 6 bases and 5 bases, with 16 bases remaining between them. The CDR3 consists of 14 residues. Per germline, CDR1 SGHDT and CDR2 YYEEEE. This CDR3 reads CASTSGPNGDTQYF. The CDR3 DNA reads TGTGCCAGCACCTCGGGTCCCAACGGAGATACGCAGTATTTT.

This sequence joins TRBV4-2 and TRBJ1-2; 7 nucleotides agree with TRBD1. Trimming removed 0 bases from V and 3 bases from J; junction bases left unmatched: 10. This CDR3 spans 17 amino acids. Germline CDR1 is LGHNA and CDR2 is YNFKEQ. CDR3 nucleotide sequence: TGTGCCAGCAGCCAAGATAAGTGGCAGGGGGTGGACTATGGCTACACCTTC. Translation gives CASSQDKWQGVDYGYTF.

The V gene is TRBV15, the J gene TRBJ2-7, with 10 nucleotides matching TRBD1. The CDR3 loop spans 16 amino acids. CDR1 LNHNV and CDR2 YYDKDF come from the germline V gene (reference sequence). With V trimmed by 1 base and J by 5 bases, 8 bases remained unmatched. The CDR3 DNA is TGTGCCACCAGCAGAGTGAGGACAGGGGGATTCAACGAGCAGTACTTC. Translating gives CATSRVRTGGFNEQYF.

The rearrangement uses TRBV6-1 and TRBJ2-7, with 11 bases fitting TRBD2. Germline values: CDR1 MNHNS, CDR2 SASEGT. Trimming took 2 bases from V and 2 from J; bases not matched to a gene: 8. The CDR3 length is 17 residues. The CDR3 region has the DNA TGTGCCAGCAGTGAACCGGGACTAGCGGTTGGACCCTACGAGCAGTACTTC. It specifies CASSEPGLAVGPYEQYF.

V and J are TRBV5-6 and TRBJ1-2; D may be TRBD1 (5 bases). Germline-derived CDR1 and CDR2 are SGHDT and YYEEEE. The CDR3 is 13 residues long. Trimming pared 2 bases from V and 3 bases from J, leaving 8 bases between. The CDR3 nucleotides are TGTGCCAGCAGCTTAGGGGAAGACTATGGCTACACCTTC. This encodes CASSLGEDYGYTF.

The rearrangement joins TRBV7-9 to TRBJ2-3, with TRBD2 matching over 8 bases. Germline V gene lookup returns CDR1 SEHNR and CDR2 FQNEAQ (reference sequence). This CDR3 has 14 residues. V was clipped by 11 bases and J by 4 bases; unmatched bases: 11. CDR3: CAGGREGRADTQYF. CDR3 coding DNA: TGTGCCGGGGGTCGGGAGGGCCGGGCAGATACGCAGTATTTT.

In DNA form, the CDR3 reads TGTGCCAGCAATCCACAGGGTGAAATCTACGAGCAGTACTTC. Encoded protein: CASNPQGEIYEQYF. V and J are TRBV27 and TRBJ2-7, with D possibly being TRBD1 (6 bases). The CDR3 runs to 14 residues. Germline V CDR1 and CDR2: MNHEY, SMNVEV (reference sequence). V lost 7 bases and J 3 bases, leaving 16 bases between the germline ends.

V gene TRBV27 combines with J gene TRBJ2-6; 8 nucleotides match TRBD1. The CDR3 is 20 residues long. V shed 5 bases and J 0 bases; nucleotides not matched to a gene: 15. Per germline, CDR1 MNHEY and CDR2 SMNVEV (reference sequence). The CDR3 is CASSGSDRDFGGSGANVLTF. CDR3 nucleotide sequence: TGTGCCAGCAGTGGCTCGGACAGGGACTTTGGGGGCTCTGGGGCCAACGTCCTGACTTTC.

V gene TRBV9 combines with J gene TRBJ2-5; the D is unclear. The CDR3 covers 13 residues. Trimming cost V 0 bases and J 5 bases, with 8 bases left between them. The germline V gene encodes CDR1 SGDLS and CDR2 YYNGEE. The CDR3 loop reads CASSVEPRETQYF. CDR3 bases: TGTGCCAGCAGCGTAGAACCCAGGGAGACCCAGTACTTC.

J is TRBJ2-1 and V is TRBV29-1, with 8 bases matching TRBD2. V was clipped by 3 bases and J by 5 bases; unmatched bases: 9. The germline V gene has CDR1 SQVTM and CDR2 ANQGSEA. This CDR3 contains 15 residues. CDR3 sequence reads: CSVEEIAGPDNEQFF. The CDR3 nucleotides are TGCAGCGTTGAGGAGATAGCGGGGCCTGACAATGAGCAGTTCTTC.

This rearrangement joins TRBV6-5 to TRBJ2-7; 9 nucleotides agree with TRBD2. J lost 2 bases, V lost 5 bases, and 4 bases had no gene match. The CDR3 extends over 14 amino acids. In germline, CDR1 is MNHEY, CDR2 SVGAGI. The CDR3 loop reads CASSSSGGPYEQYF. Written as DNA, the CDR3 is TGTGCCAGCAGTAGTAGCGGGGGACCCTACGAGCAGTACTTC.

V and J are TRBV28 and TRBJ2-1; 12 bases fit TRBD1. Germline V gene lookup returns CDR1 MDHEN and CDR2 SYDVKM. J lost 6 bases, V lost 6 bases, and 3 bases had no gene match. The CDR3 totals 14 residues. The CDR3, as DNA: TGTGCCAGCAGGCCGGGACAGGGGGCCAATGAGCAGTTCTTC. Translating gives CASRPGQGANEQFF.

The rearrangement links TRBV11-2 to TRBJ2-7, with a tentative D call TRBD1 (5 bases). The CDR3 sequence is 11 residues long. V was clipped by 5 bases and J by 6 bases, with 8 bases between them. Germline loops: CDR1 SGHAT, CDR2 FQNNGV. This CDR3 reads CASSPGPEQYF. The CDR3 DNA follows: TGTGCCAGCAGCCCAGGGCCCGAGCAGTACTTC.

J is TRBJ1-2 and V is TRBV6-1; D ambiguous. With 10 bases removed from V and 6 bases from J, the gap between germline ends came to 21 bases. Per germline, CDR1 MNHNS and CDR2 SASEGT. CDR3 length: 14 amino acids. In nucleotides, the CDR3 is TGTGCCACCCTCTATAGGGCCTCTAAACATGGCTACACCTTC. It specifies CATLYRASKHGYTF.

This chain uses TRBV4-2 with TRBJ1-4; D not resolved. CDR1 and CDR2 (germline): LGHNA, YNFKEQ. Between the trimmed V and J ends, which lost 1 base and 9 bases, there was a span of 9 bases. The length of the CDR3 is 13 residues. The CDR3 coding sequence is TGTGCCAGCAGCCAAGTTCCGGAGAAAAAACTGTTTTTT. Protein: CASSQVPEKKLFF.

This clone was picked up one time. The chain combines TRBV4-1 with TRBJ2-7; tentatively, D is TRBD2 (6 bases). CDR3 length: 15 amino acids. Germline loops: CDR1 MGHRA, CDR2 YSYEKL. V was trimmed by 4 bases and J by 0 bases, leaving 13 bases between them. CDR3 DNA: TGCGCCAGCAGCCTCCTAGCGACGGACTCCTACGAGCAGTACTTC. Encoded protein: CASSLLATDSYEQYF.

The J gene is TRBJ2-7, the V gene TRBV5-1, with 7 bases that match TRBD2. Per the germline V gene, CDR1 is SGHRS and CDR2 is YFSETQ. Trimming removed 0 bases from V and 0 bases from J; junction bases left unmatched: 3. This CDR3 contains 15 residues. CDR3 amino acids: CASSLVGEGSYEQYF. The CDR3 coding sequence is TGCGCCAGCAGCTTGGTGGGGGAGGGCTCCTACGAGCAGTACTTC.

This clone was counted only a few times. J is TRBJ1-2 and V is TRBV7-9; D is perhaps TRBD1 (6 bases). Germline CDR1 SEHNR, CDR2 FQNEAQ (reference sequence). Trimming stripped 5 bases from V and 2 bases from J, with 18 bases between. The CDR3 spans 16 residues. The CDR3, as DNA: TGTGCCAGCAGCCCAGACAGGAGCGCTGTAAACTATGGCTACACCTTC. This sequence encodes CASSPDRSAVNYGYTF.

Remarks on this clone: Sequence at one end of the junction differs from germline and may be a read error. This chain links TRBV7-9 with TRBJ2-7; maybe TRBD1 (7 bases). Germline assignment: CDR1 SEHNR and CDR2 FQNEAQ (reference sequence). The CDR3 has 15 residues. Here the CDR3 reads CASSQAPGGGYEQYF. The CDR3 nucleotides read TGCGCCAGCAGCCAAGCCCCAGGGGGAGGATACGAGCAGTACTTC.

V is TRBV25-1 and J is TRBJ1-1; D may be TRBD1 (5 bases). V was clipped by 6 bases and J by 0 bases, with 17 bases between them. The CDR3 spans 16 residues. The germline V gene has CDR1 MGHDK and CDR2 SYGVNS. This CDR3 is CASSPFLGTVNTEAFF. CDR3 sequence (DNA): TGTGCCAGCAGCCCCTTTCTCGGGACGGTGAACACTGAAGCTTTCTTT. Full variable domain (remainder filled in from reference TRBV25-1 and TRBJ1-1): EADIYQTPRYLVIGTGKKITLECSQTMGHDKMYWYQQDPGMELHLIHYSYGVNSTEKGDLSSESTVSRIRTEHFPLTLESARPSHTSQYLCASSPFLGTVNTEAFFGQGTRLTVV.